One TCR beta chain is described in this entry. Antigen unknown. PCR was performed using 60 Vbeta and 13 Jbeta primers. The repertoire was sequenced with immunoSEQ multiplex PCR; TCRdb's copy has only in-frame clones and lacks some. The data hold 150,000 to 250,000 clones, with roughly 78% observed a single time. The data originate from a study of cytomegalovirus exposure and HLA in healthy donors. Study at large: Findings of an earlier analysis included roughly 110 million unique TCR beta sequences from about 180 million T cells. Whole-study findings and limits: Later, an analysis showed that TCR beta chains associated with HLA were more clonally expanded than others that were equally common.

There were likely unrecorded immune exposures, though donors were nominally healthy when sampled. Material for sequencing was PBMCs. This TCR derives from a woman under 40 in good health and CMV-seropositive.

Here the CDR3 DNA reads TGTGCCAGCAGCCAAGAGGTCTCCATTATTGGACGAGGGGGGGAAGAGCAGTACTTC. This translates into CASSQEVSIIGRGGEEQYF. The chain recombines TRBV14 with TRBJ2-7, with D maybe TRBD2 (7 bases). The CDR3 is made up of 19 amino acids. The V and J ends lost 0 bases and 7 bases respectively, with 28 bases between them. The germline CDR1 and CDR2 sequences are SGHDN and FVKESK.